This TCR beta chain was recorded in a study of cytotoxic CD8 clonotypes in ibrutinib-treated CLL. Study findings and constraints: Clonality correlated strongly with circulating CD8+ T cells and exceeded age-matched healthy donors at baseline.

TCRdb's copy holds only in-frame clones and misses some; the assay was immunoSEQ multiplex PCR. The sample lists around 160,000 clones, approximately 90% occurring once. Comments on this clone: Its antigen remains unknown.

CDR1 and CDR2 from the germline V gene are MDHEN and SYDVKM. With V trimmed by 4 bases and J by 4 bases, 14 bases remained unmatched. The CDR3 contains 18 residues. The rearrangement links TRBV28 to TRBJ2-7, with 12 bases matching TRBD2. The clonotype was recovered from a human donor with chronic lymphocytic leukemia. Source: PBMCs, taken at disease progression, from a patient treated with ibrutinib. Here the CDR3 reads CASSSGLAGIWVPYEQYF. As DNA, the CDR3 is TGTGCCAGCAGTTCTGGACTAGCGGGAATTTGGGTCCCTTACGAGCAGTACTTC.